Shown below are 19 T cell receptor beta chains from a single sample sequenced in a study of T cell clonality in common variable immunodeficiency. Here immunoSEQ multiplex PCR was the method, and the copy in TCRdb shows in-frame clones only, minus some. The profile covers 40,000 to 55,000 clones, none occurring a single time. Sequenced: peripheral blood mononuclear cells. The receptors shown here come from a person between 18 and 69 years old in good health.

This clone has only a few counts. Just one base apart from a much larger clone, this may be a read error. The read terminates 3 residues before the CDR3 end, so the remaining end is supplied by the germline J gene. Other DNA sequences in this specimen translate into the identical CDR3. The chain is built from TRBV13 and TRBJ2-7, with 9 nucleotides matching TRBD1. Germline trimming cut 5 bases from V and 2 bases from J; bases unmatched to any gene: 7. The length of the CDR3 is 15 residues. Looked up from germline, CDR1 is PRHDT and CDR2 is FYEKMQ (reference sequence). The CDR3 reads CASSQYGTGTYEQYF. CDR3 bases read: TGTGCCAGCAGCCAGTACGGGACAGGGACCTACGAG.

About this clone itself: A clone one base away is much larger, so this may be a read error. The read falls 3 residues short of the CDR3 end, and the missing part is taken from the germline J gene. This rearrangement joins TRBV20-1 to TRBJ2-5; D ambiguous. V was clipped by 6 bases and J by 6 bases, with 23 bases between them. Germline loops: CDR1 DFQATT, CDR2 SNEGSKA (reference sequence). This CDR3 is 15 amino acids long. The CDR3 here is CSARIQYSVSQTQYF. The part of the CDR3 DNA that was read is TGCAGTGCCAGGATACAGTATTCGGTTAGTCAGACC.

This clone has ten or more counts. The read comes to an end 3 residues before the CDR3 does, leaving the germline J gene to fill in the end. V usage is TRBV6-2 or TRBV6-3 and J usage is TRBJ1-3; D gene unclear. The ends were cut back, 11 bases at V and 0 bases at J, with 11 bases in the middle. CDR1 and CDR2 (germline): MNHEY, SVGEGT. This CDR3 has 13 residues. CDR3 protein: CALVQSSGNTIYF. CDR3 DNA (partial): TGTGCCCTGGTACAGAGCTCTGGAAACACC.

This clone was counted many times. The sequence runs out 3 residues before the end of the CDR3; the remainder is reconstructed from the germline J gene. The chain combines TRBV5-1 with TRBJ1-1, with no clear D. The CDR3 contains 14 residues. Per germline, CDR1 SGHRS and CDR2 YFSETQ. The V end was cut by 0 bases, the J end by 2 bases, with 8 bases between. The CDR3 sequence: CASSLDPGNTEAFF. CDR3 DNA, as far as it was read: TGCGCCAGCAGCTTGGATCCAGGAAACACTGAA. Variable domain in full (rest from reference TRBV5-1 and TRBJ1-1): KAGVTQTPRYLIKTRGQQVTLSCSPISGHRSVSWYQQTPGQGLQFLFEYFSETQRNKGNFPGRFSGRQFSNSRSEMNVSTLELGDSALYLCASSLDPGNTEAFFGQGTRLTVV.

This clone was seen at least ten times. The read ends 3 residues early relative to the CDR3; the germline J gene fills the gap. The chain employs TRBV28 and TRBJ2-3, with TRBD2 matching 9 bases. The CDR3 is made up of 15 amino acids. J gave up 3 bases and V 6 bases, and 7 bases lay outside the gene matches. From germline, CDR1 is MDHEN and CDR2 SYDVKM. The CDR3 sequence is CASSRLAGNTDTQYF. CDR3 bases read: TGTGCCAGCAGCCGTCTAGCGGGAAATACAGATACG.

This clone came up many times. The CDR3 end is not reached by the read, which stops 3 residues before it; the germline J gene fills it in. This chain joins TRBV7-8 and TRBJ1-1; 7 positions agree with TRBD1. Germline CDR1 reads SGHVS; CDR2 reads FQNEAQ. The CDR3 length is 13 residues. V was pared by 3 bases and J by 7 bases, with 5 bases of the junction left unmatched. CDR3 bases read: TGTGCCAGCAGCTTCGGGACAGCCAATGAA. This gives the protein CASSFGTANE. The whole CDR3 is CASSFGTANEAFF.

This clone was recorded many times. The DNA ends 3 residues before the CDR3 does, and the rest of the CDR3 is filled in from the germline J gene. V is TRBV2 and J is TRBJ1-4; D gene uncertain. Germline CDR1 and CDR2: SNHLY and FYNNEI. CDR3 size: 14 residues. The ends were cut back, 11 bases at V and 0 bases at J, with 13 bases in the middle. Incomplete CDR3 DNA: TGTGCCGCGAGCAGGCAGACAACTAATGAAAAA. Protein: CAASRQTTNEK. The full CDR3 protein reads CAASRQTTNEKLFF.

This clone has only a few counts. The read stops 3 residues short of the end of the CDR3; the missing end is completed from the germline J gene. V gene TRBV7-6 combines with J gene TRBJ2-5; the match to TRBD2 covers 7 bases. CDR1 is SGHVS, CDR2 FNYEAQ, per germline. This CDR3 is built from 16 residues. Unmatched junction bases numbered 12, after V lost 6 bases and J lost 2 bases. The DNA read from the CDR3 is TGTGCCAGCAGATCCGGGAGGCAGGGCATTCAAGAGACC. Residues: CASRSGRQGIQET. The whole CDR3 protein reads CASRSGRQGIQETQYF.

The table lists this clone with many counts. The read falls 3 residues short of the CDR3 end, and the missing part is taken from the germline J gene. This rearrangement joins TRBV6-7 to TRBJ2-2; possible D gene TRBD1, 5 bases. TRBV6-7 is an ORF for which the function is uncertain. The V end lost 8 bases, the J end lost 5 bases, and 9 bases lay between the germline ends. This CDR3 has 12 amino acids. CDR3 sequence: CASSGFTGELFF. CDR3 DNA (partial): TGTGCCAGCTCAGGGTTTACCGGGGAG.

This clone was observed at least ten times. The read finishes 3 residues shy of the CDR3 end, and the germline J gene is used to complete it. The chain recombines TRBV6-2 or TRBV6-3 with TRBJ1-1; weak D call: TRBD1 (5 bases). CDR3 size: 13 residues. The V end was cut by 0 bases, the J end by 7 bases, with 9 bases between. CDR1 MNHEY and CDR2 SVGEGT come from the germline V gene. CDR3 DNA, as far as it was read: TGTGCCAGCAGTTACTCGAGAGGGGTTGAA. Translating it yields CASSYSRGVE. The full CDR3 sequence reads CASSYSRGVEAFF.

This clone was observed many times. The CDR3 goes on 3 residues after the read ends, and that part is filled in from the germline J gene. The chain has TRBV29-1 and TRBJ2-5; 7 nucleotides align to TRBD1. Germline-derived CDR1 and CDR2 are SQVTM and ANQGSEA. The CDR3 covers 15 residues. Trimming at V came to 6 bases and at J to 5 bases, leaving 15 bases not matched to a gene. CDR3 loop: CSVGDFATGRETQYF. CDR3 DNA, as far as it was read: TGCAGCGTCGGGGATTTTGCGACAGGGCGGGAGACC.

The table lists this clone with many counts. The observed sequence ends 3 residues before the CDR3 terminus, with the missing tail filled in from the germline J gene. This chain links TRBV20-1 with TRBJ1-1; 7 nucleotides match TRBD1. This CDR3 spans 11 amino acids. The germline V gene has CDR1 DFQATT and CDR2 SNEGSKA (reference sequence). Incomplete CDR3 DNA: TGCAGAACAACAGGGGATCCTGAA. This encodes CRTTGDPE. The whole CDR3 reads CRTTGDPEAFF.

This clone was detected many times. With the read ending 3 residues before the CDR3 end, the germline J gene is used to fill in that end. V usage is TRBV7-9 and J usage is TRBJ2-1, with 7 positions matching TRBD1. J was trimmed by 5 bases and V by 4 bases; bases with no gene match: 8. The CDR3 sequence is 15 residues long. Germline CDR1 reads SEHNR; CDR2 reads FQNEAQ (reference sequence). The CDR3 reads CASSWTGFDNNEQFF. The CDR3 bases that were read are TGTGCCAGCAGCTGGACAGGCTTTGATAACAATGAG.

This clone was counted many times. The read is 3 residues too short to cover the CDR3 end, so that end is filled in from the germline J gene. The V call is TRBV4-1, the J call TRBJ2-1; TRBD2 aligns across 10 bases. The CDR3 totals 18 residues. Unmatched junction bases numbered 15, after V lost 4 bases and J lost 6 bases. CDR1 and CDR2 (germline): MGHRA, YSYEKL. The CDR3 bases that were read are TGCGCCAGCAGCCCAAGGGGGGGGAGCGGGAGGGGAAGCAATGAG. Amino acid sequence: CASSPRGGSGRGSNE. The full CDR3 protein reads CASSPRGGSGRGSNEQFF.

The sample holds many counts of this clone. Relative to the germline gene, one junction end is altered; a read error may explain this. The read ends 3 residues early relative to the CDR3; the germline J gene fills the gap. The V gene is TRBV4-2, the J gene TRBJ1-5; D is ambiguous. Per the germline V gene, CDR1 is LGHNA and CDR2 is YNFKEQ. CDR3 length: 14 amino acids. Partial CDR3 DNA: TGCGCCAGCAGCCAAGATCGGGGTTATCAGCCC. Translated: CASSQDRGYQP. The entire CDR3 is CASSQDRGYQPQHF.

In this sample, this clone turned up many times. With the read ending 3 residues before the CDR3 end, the germline J gene is used to fill in that end. V usage is TRBV5-1 and J usage is TRBJ1-5; TRBD1 matches 8 bases. This CDR3 spans 15 amino acids. CDR1 is SGHRS and CDR2 is YFSETQ in the germline V gene. Trimming cost V 1 base and J 6 bases; bases outside gene matches: 6. This CDR3 reads CASSLWAGGGQPQHF. The sequenced part of the CDR3 DNA is TGCGCCAGCAGCTTGTGGGCAGGGGGCGGTCAGCCC.

This clone was observed many times. The read finishes 3 residues shy of the CDR3 end, and the germline J gene is used to complete it. The chain recombines TRBV3-1 (or the pseudogene TRBV3-2) with TRBJ1-1; weak D call: TRBD1 (5 bases). Looked up from germline, CDR1 is LGHDT and CDR2 is YNNKEL (reference sequence). V shed 2 bases and J shed 1 base, with 5 bases lying between them. The CDR3 is made up of 13 amino acids. The sequenced CDR3 bases are TGTGCCAGCAGCCAACAGGGGAACACTGAA. As protein: CASSQQGNTE. The whole CDR3 protein is CASSQQGNTEAFF.

This clone was observed at least ten times. Read data end 3 residues before the CDR3 end; the end is taken from the germline J gene. V usage is TRBV18 and J usage is TRBJ1-5, with TRBD1 matching over 9 bases. Germline V gene sequence: CDR1 KGHSH, CDR2 LQKENI. The trim removed 6 bases at V and 7 bases at J, leaving 10 bases unmatched. CDR3 length: 15 residues. The sequenced part of the CDR3 DNA is TGTGCCAGCTCGCCCGGGACAGGGATTTACCAGCCC. It is translated as CASSPGTGIYQP. The whole CDR3 protein reads CASSPGTGIYQPQHF.

As to this clone: Coverage ceases 3 residues before the CDR3 finishes, and the germline J gene fills in the end. V gene TRBV20-1 combines with J gene TRBJ2-3; 11 bases line up with TRBD2. Per germline, CDR1 DFQATT and CDR2 SNEGSKA (reference sequence). The V gene end was trimmed by 5 bases and the J gene end by 4 bases; junction bases not matched to a gene: 5. CDR3 length: 14 amino acids. The CDR3 DNA, read in part, is TGCAGTGCTCCTCTAGCGGGAGGCGCAGATACG. Translating gives CSAPLAGGADT. The entire CDR3 protein is CSAPLAGGADTQYF.